This TCR beta chain was observed in a study of spatial heterogeneity in lung cancer. General study points: Counts of expanded intratumoral alpha and beta TCRs tracked tumor mutation counts.

Each CDR3 protein is one row after TCRdb ran MiXCR on the 5' RACE reads. The repertoire consists of approximately 5,000 distinct CDR3 sequences, with less than 30% occurring once and the leading ten covering approximately 26%. Trimming took 5 bases from V and 5 from J; bases not matched to a gene: 16. This CDR3 has 17 amino acids. In germline, CDR1 is DFQATT, CDR2 SNEGSKA (reference sequence). This clonotype was seen ten or more times. The target antigen is unknown. Time point described: sample taken at primary tumor resection. This sequence originates from a female donor with early-stage non-small cell lung cancer. Material: lung tumor tissue, obtained at surgery. The rearrangement uses TRBV20-1 and TRBJ1-5, with 9 bases aligning to TRBD1. The CDR3 is CSAQSPGQGKGDQPQHF. The CDR3 DNA follows: TGCAGTGCTCAAAGCCCGGGACAGGGAAAGGGGGATCAGCCCCAGCATTTT.